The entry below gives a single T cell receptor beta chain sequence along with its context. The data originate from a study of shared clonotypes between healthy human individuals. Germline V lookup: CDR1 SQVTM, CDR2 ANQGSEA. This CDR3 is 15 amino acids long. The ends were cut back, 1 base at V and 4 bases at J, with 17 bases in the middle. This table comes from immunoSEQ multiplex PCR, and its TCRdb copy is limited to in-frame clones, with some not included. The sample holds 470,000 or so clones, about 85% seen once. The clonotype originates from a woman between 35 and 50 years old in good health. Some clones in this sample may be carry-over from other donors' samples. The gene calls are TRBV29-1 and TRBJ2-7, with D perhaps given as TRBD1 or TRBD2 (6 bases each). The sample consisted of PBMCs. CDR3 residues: CSVEGGVGTNYEQYF. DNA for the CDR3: TGCAGCGTTGAAGGGGGGGTAGGGACAAATTACGAGCAGTACTTC.